This TCR beta chain derives from a study of radiotherapy plus CTLA-4 blockade in lung cancer. Overall study: About a sixth of enrolled patients responded objectively, and roughly 31% had disease control. Study-wide points: Dynamics of early blood T cell clones, together with interferon-beta, were reportedly the best predictors of response. TCR clones of tumor origin grew in blood after radiotherapy plus ipilimumab.

In the case of this clone: As yet, its antigen is unknown.

This CDR3 has 16 amino acids. V dropped 0 bases and J dropped 6 bases, with 14 bases sitting between them. Germline lookup yields CDR1 LGHNA and CDR2 YSLEER. The method was immunoSEQ multiplex PCR; TCRdb's version includes in-frame clones alone and lacks a portion of them. This sample has roughly 100,000 clones; approximately 87% occur once, and the top ten carry under 2.5%. Sequencing used peripheral blood, obtained from a patient treated with radiotherapy plus ipilimumab. The genes are TRBV4-3 and TRBJ2-2; TRBD1 or TRBD2 may be the D gene (5 bases each). This clonotype was obtained from a human donor with non-small cell lung cancer that progressed on radiotherapy plus ipilimumab. Some clones in this sample may be carry-over from other donors' samples. DNA of the CDR3: TGCGCCAGCAGCCAAGATCGGGGCCTCGCGGCCGGGGAGCTGTTTTTT. The encoded protein is CASSQDRGLAAGELFF.